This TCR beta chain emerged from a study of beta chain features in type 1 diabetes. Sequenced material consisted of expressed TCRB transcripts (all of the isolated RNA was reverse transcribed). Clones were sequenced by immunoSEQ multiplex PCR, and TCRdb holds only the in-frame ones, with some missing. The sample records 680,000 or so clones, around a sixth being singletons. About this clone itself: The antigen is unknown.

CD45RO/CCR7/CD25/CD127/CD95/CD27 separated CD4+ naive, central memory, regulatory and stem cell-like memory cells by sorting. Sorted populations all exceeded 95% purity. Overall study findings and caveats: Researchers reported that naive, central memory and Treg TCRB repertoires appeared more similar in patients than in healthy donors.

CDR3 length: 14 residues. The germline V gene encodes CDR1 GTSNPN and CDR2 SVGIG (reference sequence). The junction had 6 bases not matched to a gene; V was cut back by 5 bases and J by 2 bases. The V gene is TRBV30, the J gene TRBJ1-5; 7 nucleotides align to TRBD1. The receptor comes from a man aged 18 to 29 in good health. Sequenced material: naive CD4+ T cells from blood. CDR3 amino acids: CAWQRTGRNQPQHF. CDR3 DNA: TGTGCCTGGCAGCGGACAGGCCGCAATCAGCCCCAGCATTTT. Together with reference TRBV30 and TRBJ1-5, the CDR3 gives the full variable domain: SQTIHQWPATLVQPVGSPLSLECTVEGTSNPNLYWYRQAAGRGLQLLFYSVGIGQISSEVPQNLSASRPQDRQFILSSKKLLLSDSGFYLCAWQRTGRNQPQHFGDGTRLSIL.